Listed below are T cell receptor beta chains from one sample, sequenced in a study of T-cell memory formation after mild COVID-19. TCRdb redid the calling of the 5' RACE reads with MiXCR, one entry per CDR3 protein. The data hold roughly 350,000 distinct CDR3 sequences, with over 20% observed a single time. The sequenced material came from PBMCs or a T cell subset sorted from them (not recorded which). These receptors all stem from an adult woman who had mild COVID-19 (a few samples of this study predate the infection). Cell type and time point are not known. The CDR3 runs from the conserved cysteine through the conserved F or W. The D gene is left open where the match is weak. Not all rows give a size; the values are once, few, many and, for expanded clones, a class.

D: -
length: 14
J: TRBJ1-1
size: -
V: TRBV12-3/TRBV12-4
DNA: TGTGCCAGCAGCCCGGAAACAGCTTCCCGAGGAGCTTTCTTT
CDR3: CASSPETASRGAFF

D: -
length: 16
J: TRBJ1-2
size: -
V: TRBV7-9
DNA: TGTGCCAGCAGCTTAGGGGCCGGTGGAGCGAACTATGGCTACACCTTC
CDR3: CASSLGAGGANYGYTF

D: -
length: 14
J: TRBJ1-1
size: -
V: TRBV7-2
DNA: TGTGCCAGCAGCTCAACGTTTATGAACACTGAAGCTTTCTTT
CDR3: CASSSTFMNTEAFF

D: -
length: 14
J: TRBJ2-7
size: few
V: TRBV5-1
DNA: TGCGCCAGCAGCTCGAAAGGGACTTCCTACGAGCAGTACTTC
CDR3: CASSSKGTSYEQYF

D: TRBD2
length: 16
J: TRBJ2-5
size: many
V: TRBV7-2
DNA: TGTGCCAGCAGCACGACTAGCGGGAGTGGTTGGGAGACCCAGTACTTC
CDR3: CASSTTSGSGWETQYF

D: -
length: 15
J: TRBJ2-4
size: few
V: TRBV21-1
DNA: TGTGCCACCCAAGCACGGAGAAACGCCAAAAACATTCAGTACTTC
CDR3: CATQARRNAKNIQYF

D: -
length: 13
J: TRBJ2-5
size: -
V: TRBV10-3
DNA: TGTGCCATCAGTGAAGGGTTTCAAGAGACCCAGTACTTC
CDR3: CAISEGFQETQYF

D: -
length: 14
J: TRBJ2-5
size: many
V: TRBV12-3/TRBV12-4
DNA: TGTGCCAGCAGCCTAAGGAGCGGTAAAGAGACCCAGTACTTC
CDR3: CASSLRSGKETQYF

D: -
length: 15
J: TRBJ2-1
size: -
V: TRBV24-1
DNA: TGTGCCACCAGTTCGAATACAGCCCGGGGAAGTGGGCAGTTCTTC
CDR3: CATSSNTARGSGQFF

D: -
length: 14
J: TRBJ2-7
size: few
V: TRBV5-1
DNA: TGCGCCAGCAGCTGGACCGGGACGGCCTACGAGCAGTACTTC
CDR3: CASSWTGTAYEQYF

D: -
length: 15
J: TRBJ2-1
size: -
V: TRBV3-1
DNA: TGTGCCAGCAGCCAAGATCCGGAGCAGAGAATTTGGCAGTTCTTC
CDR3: CASSQDPEQRIWQFF

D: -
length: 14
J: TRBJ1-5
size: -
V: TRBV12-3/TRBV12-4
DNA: TGTGCCAGCAGTTTACGCCAGGGGATCAAGCCCCAGCATTTT
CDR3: CASSLRQGIKPQHF

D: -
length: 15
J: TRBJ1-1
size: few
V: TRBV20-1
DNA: TGCAGTGCTAGAGCCTCGGAGGGAGGGGACACTGAAGCTTTCTTT
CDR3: CSARASEGGDTEAFF

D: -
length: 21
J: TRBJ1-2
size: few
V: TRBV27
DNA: TGTGCCAGCAGTCGTACCTCCCCGCGACAGGACTATATAACTAAAGACTATGGCTACACCTTC
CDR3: CASSRTSPRQDYITKDYGYTF

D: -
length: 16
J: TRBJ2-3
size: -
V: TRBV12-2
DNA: TGTGCAAGTCGCCCAAGGACAGGGGCGGGCACAGATACGCAGTATTTT
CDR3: CASRPRTGAGTDTQYF

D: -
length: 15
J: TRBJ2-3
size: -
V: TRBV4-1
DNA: TGCGCCAGCAGCCAAGGGGTGGATAGCACAGATACGCAGTATTTT
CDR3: CASSQGVDSTDTQYF

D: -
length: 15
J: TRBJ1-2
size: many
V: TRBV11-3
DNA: TGTGCCAGCAGCCCATCGTGGCGGGGGGCGTATGGCTACACCTTC
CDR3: CASSPSWRGAYGYTF

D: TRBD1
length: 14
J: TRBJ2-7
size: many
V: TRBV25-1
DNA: TGTGCCAGCAGAAGGACAGGGGTCTCCTACGAGCAGTACTTC
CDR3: CASRRTGVSYEQYF

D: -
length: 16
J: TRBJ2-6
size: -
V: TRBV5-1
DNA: TGCGCCAGCAGCCCTTCGGTCCTCTCTGGGGCCAACGTCCTGACTTTC
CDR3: CASSPSVLSGANVLTF

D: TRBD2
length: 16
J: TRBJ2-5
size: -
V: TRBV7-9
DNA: TGTGCCAGCAGCTTTACGACTAGCGGGAGTCGGGAGACCCAGTACTTC
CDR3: CASSFTTSGSRETQYF

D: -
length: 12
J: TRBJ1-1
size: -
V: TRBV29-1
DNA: TGCAGCGTCCGGGCCGAATACACTGAAGCTTTCTTT
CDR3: CSVRAEYTEAFF

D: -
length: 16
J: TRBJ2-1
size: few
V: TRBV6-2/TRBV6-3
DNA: TGTGCCAGCAGTTACTACGGGGCGGGAAGGGAATTGGAGCAGTTCTTC
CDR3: CASSYYGAGRELEQFF

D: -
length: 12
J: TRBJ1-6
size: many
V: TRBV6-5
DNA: TGTGCCAGCAGTTACTCGAACTCACCCCTCCACTTT
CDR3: CASSYSNSPLHF

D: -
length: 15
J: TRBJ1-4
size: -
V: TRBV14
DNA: TGTGCCAGCAGCCAAGCCCGGACCGTCGGGGGAAAACTGTTTTTT
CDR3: CASSQARTVGGKLFF

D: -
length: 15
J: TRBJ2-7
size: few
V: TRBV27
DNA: TGTGCCAGCAGTGTGACGGGGGAGTTAGGCTACGAGCAGTACTTC
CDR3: CASSVTGELGYEQYF